This T cell receptor beta chain derives from a study of shared clonotypes between healthy human individuals. Study at large: Three CD4 naive, three CD4 memory, two CD8 naive and one CD8 memory plate were used per donor.

In germline, CDR1 is SGDLS, CDR2 YYNGEE. Between the trimmed V and J ends, which lost 4 bases and 6 bases, there was a span of 20 bases. The CDR3 has 16 amino acids. Each cell subset's genomic DNA was divided evenly among several immunoSEQ plates. Template for every sorted-subset replicate PCR totaled about 0.2 ug DNA, approximately 30,000 T cell genomes. Using immunoSEQ multiplex PCR, the repertoire was profiled, and TCRdb retains in-frame clones only, with some absent. The sample lists about 2 million clones; approximately 94% were seen once. Comments on this clone: Its matching antigen is unknown.

Naive-designated CD8 cells lacked CD45RO, were positively enriched for CCR7, and omitted terminally differentiated effector memory CD45RA+ cells. General observations from the study: A few donors held 4.5% to 5% of naive CD4 clonotypes in common.

Specimen: naive CD8+ T cells sorted from blood. The sequence came from a man aged 18 to 30 in good health. The chain links TRBV9 to TRBJ2-1; maybe TRBD1 (6 bases). The CDR3 DNA reads as TGTGCCAGCAGCCCTAACACAGGGAGAATATCCAATGAGCAGTTCTTC. Residues: CASSPNTGRISNEQFF.